The 15 T cell receptor beta chains below come from one sample, sequenced in a study of blood T cells in healthy people across ages. A second PCR, run for about 6 to 12 cycles, used a sample-barcoded 5' primer plus a J-beta primer mix. From the 5' RACE reads, TCRdb called clonotypes with MiXCR, one entry per CDR3 protein. Among around 800,000 distinct CDR3 sequences listed, around a quarter were seen once. This sample also belongs to another study, concerning T cells of mothers and their children.

Sequencing was done on a sample of blood. These receptor sequences come from a boy aged 10-17 years in good health.

This clonotype turned up a few times. The rearrangement joins TRBV4-1 to TRBJ1-6, with D uncertain. The CDR3 runs to 16 residues. Trimming stripped 1 base from V and 10 bases from J, with 17 bases between. Germline lookup yields CDR1 MGHRA and CDR2 YSYEKL. CDR3 nucleotide sequence: TGCGCCAGCAGCCAAGGGTTTAGTAGGGCTCGGTCACCCCTCCACTTT. Residues: CASSQGFSRARSPLHF.

This clonotype showed up just once. The chain uses TRBV11-2 and TRBJ2-1; D gene unclear. The J call may be incorrect, as the DNA end agrees better with TRBJ2-5. The CDR3 totals 15 residues. In germline, CDR1 is SGHAT, CDR2 FQNNGV. CDR3 protein: CASSLEAPSPVAQYF. CDR3 sequence (DNA): TGTGCCAGCAGCTTAGAGGCTCCCTCTCCGGTGGCCCAGTACTTC.

This clonotype came up a few times. This chain joins TRBV4-1 and TRBJ2-7; maybe TRBD2 (5 bases). The ends were cut back, 0 bases at V and 0 bases at J, with 9 bases in the middle. The CDR3 has 15 residues. Germline-derived CDR1 and CDR2 are MGHRA and YSYEKL. The chain's CDR3 is CASSQEGGNSYEQYF. The CDR3, as DNA: TGCGCCAGCAGCCAAGAAGGAGGAAACTCCTACGAGCAGTACTTC.

This clonotype has just a few counts. This chain connects TRBV15 to TRBJ2-5, with D tentatively TRBD1 or TRBD2 (7 bases each). The germline V and J ends were trimmed by 4 bases and 5 bases, with 17 bases remaining between them. Germline CDR1 LNHNV, CDR2 YYDKDF (reference sequence). The CDR3 is made up of 15 amino acids. The CDR3 region is CATSISQGGGETQYF. The CDR3 DNA is TGTGCCACCAGCATAAGCCAGGGGGGAGGGGAGACCCAGTACTTC.

This clonotype was seen more than once but under ten times. The V call is TRBV24-1, the J call TRBJ2-1, with TRBD1 matching over 9 bases. V trimming: 4 bases; J trimming: 3 bases; junction bases outside the gene matches: 3. Germline V CDR1 and CDR2: KGHDR, SFDVKD. CDR3 length: 15 residues. CDR3 sequence (DNA): TGTGCCACCAGTGACCCGGGACAGGGCTACAATGAGCAGTTCTTC. This encodes CATSDPGQGYNEQFF.

This clonotype was observed a handful of times. V usage is TRBV15 and J usage is TRBJ1-2; no clear D. CDR3 length: 13 residues. Germline CDR1 and CDR2: LNHNV and YYDKDF (reference sequence). Trimming stripped 0 bases from V and 10 bases from J, with 12 bases between. The CDR3 DNA is TGTGCCACCAGCAGAGATCGCCAGGACCTCTACACCTTC. Amino acid sequence: CATSRDRQDLYTF.

V and J are TRBV20-1 and TRBJ2-1; 7 nucleotides agree with TRBD2. The CDR3 has 15 residues. Losses at the gene ends were 3 bases for V and 7 bases for J; bases not matched to a gene: 12. Germline loops: CDR1 DFQATT, CDR2 SNEGSKA (reference sequence). DNA of the CDR3: TGCAGTGCTAGGGTTCCAGCCGGGGGGTATAATGAGCAGTTCTTC. Amino acid sequence: CSARVPAGGYNEQFF.

Of note for this clonotype: Sequence at one end of the junction differs from germline and may be a read error. V is TRBV9 and J is TRBJ2-5, with a possible D match to TRBD1 (5 bases). The CDR3 contains 13 residues. CDR1 SGDLS and CDR2 YYNGEE come from the germline V gene. DNA for the CDR3: TGTGCCAGCAGCGTCGACAGCCAAGAGACCCAGCACTTC. Protein: CASSVDSQETQHF.

The genes are TRBV28 and TRBJ2-5, with a weak D call TRBD2 (5 bases). The assigned J gene may be wrong: the sequence end matches TRBJ2-1 better. The CDR3 length is 15 residues. The germline V gene encodes CDR1 MDHEN and CDR2 SYDVKM. The CDR3 DNA sequence: TGTGCCACGATTGGGAACCGGACCCCGGGGAATGAGCAGTTCTTC. It yields the protein CATIGNRTPGNEQFF.

This clonotype has a handful of counts. J is TRBJ1-3 and V is TRBV18; no clear D. CDR3 length: 15 amino acids. Germline V gene data show CDR1 as KGHSH and CDR2 as LQKENI. V lost 4 bases and J lost 4, with 14 bases in between. The CDR3 here is CASSHGLQEGNTIYF. The CDR3 DNA is TGTGCCAGCTCACACGGACTCCAGGAGGGAAACACCATATATTTT.

The V gene is TRBV11-2, the J gene TRBJ2-5; TRBD2 agrees at 14 bases. The J call may be faulty, since TRBJ2-1 better matches the DNA end. This CDR3 is 16 amino acids long. Looked up from germline, CDR1 is SGHAT and CDR2 is FQNNGV. The CDR3 region has the DNA TGTGCCAGCAGCTTAAGGACTAGCGGGGGGATTGTTGAGCAGTTCTTC. It is translated as CASSLRTSGGIVEQFF.

This clonotype was counted between two and nine times. V usage is TRBV5-1 and J usage is TRBJ1-3, with D uncertain. Trimming took off 3 bases at V and 0 bases at J, with 13 bases between the two ends. The V gene's germline CDR1 is SGHRS and CDR2 YFSETQ. The CDR3 runs to 16 residues. CDR3 bases: TGCGCCAGCAGCTGGGGTGCGTCCAACTCTGGAAACACCATATATTTT. Residues: CASSWGASNSGNTIYF.

V gene TRBV7-9 combines with J gene TRBJ2-7, with a weak D call TRBD1 (6 bases). The germline V and J ends were trimmed by 5 bases and 5 bases, with 13 bases remaining between them. The CDR3 loop spans 13 amino acids. Germline V gene sequence: CDR1 SEHNR, CDR2 FQNEAQ (reference sequence). The chain's CDR3 is CASSIVQGNEQYF. CDR3 coding DNA: TGTGCCAGCAGCATTGTACAGGGTAACGAGCAGTACTTC.

This clonotype was seen a few times. The chain carries TRBV3-1 and TRBJ2-5, with 12 positions matching TRBD2. Trimming took 3 bases from V and 4 from J; bases not matched to a gene: 3. The germline gives CDR1 LGHDT, CDR2 YNNKEL (reference sequence). This CDR3 is 15 amino acids long. The CDR3 sequence is CASSQTSGGRETQYF. The CDR3 region has the DNA TGTGCCAGCAGCCAGACTAGCGGGGGTAGAGAGACCCAGTACTTC.

On this clonotype itself: The junction departs from germline at one end; a sequencing error may be responsible. The gene calls are TRBV5-1 and TRBJ1-4, with D possibly matching TRBD1 (5 bases). There are 15 residues in the CDR3. The germline V gene has CDR1 SGHRS and CDR2 YFSETQ. CDR3 nucleotides: TGCGCCAGCAGCTTGGCGGGGGAATCTAATGAAAAACTGGTTTTT. Translated, it gives CASSLAGESNEKLVF.